This passage covers 27 T cell receptor beta chains from one sample sequenced in a study of cytomegalovirus exposure and HLA in healthy donors. Use of 60 Vbeta and 13 Jbeta primers characterized the PCR. Clones were sequenced by immunoSEQ multiplex PCR, and TCRdb holds only the in-frame ones, with some missing. The table has fewer than 200,000 clones, roughly 87% seen once; the top ten hold 0.2% to 0.3%. Input material: PBMCs. Source of these receptors: a girl under three years old in good health and CMV-seronegative.

V usage is TRBV27 and J usage is TRBJ2-7, with TRBD1 matching over 7 bases. Germline-derived CDR1 and CDR2 are MNHEY and SMNVEV (reference sequence). The CDR3 contains 13 residues. V was pared by 3 bases and J by 2 bases, with 1 base of the junction left unmatched. The CDR3 DNA sequence: TGTGCCAGCAGTTTTCAGGGGGCCTACGAGCAGTACTTC. Protein product: CASSFQGAYEQYF.

The V and J genes are TRBV27 and TRBJ2-1; no firm D call. This CDR3 is built from 16 residues. Germline V gives CDR1 MNHEY, CDR2 SMNVEV (reference sequence). Trimming removed 2 bases from V and 6 bases from J, with 17 bases in between. CDR3 protein: CASSLNCMEYCNEQFF. Written as DNA, the CDR3 is TGTGCCAGCAGTTTAAACTGCATGGAGTATTGCAATGAGCAGTTCTTC.

This chain uses TRBV7-9 with TRBJ2-3; D perhaps matches TRBD2 (6 bases). The V and J ends lost 3 bases and 0 bases respectively, with 22 bases between them. Per germline, CDR1 SEHNR and CDR2 FQNEAQ (reference sequence). The length of the CDR3 is 19 residues. This CDR3 reads CASSLSSTKGLGSTDTQYF. CDR3 in DNA: TGTGCCAGCAGCTTGTCCTCGACCAAGGGACTCGGGAGCACAGATACGCAGTATTTT. The complete variable domain, with remaining parts taken from reference TRBV7-9 and TRBJ2-3, reads DTGVSQNPRHKITKRGQNVTFRCDPISEHNRLYWYRQTLGQGPEFLTYFQNEAQLEKSRLLSDRFSAERPKGSFSTLEIQRTEQGDSAMYLCASSLSSTKGLGSTDTQYFGPGTRLTVL.

The V and J genes are TRBV27 and TRBJ2-1, with D possibly matching TRBD1 (6 bases). The CDR3 contains 14 residues. V was clipped by 7 bases and J by 4 bases, with 14 bases between them. CDR1 is MNHEY and CDR2 is SMNVEV in the germline V gene (reference sequence). The CDR3 nucleotides are TGTGCCAGCAACGACAGGCCTTTGTACAATGAGCAGTTCTTC. Translating it yields CASNDRPLYNEQFF.

The chain has TRBV18 and TRBJ2-5, with D possibly being TRBD2 (6 bases). The CDR3 spans 16 residues. Trimming shortened V by 2 bases and J by 6 bases, and 19 bases separated the two germline ends. CDR1 is KGHSH and CDR2 is LQKENI in the germline V gene. The DNA of the CDR3 is TGTGCCAGCTCACCAACCGGGAGCCAGGGTACAAAGACCCAGTACTTC. Its translation is CASSPTGSQGTKTQYF.

Points on this clone: One end of the junction is discordant with germline, which a read error may explain. The chain employs TRBV7-9 and TRBJ1-3; D is unclear. Germline CDR1 and CDR2: SEHNR and FQNEAQ (reference sequence). The CDR3 extends over 14 amino acids. The CDR3 loop is CSSSPHGSGNTIYF. In DNA form, the CDR3 reads TGTTCCAGCAGCCCTCACGGCTCTGGAAACACCATATATTTT.

The chain carries TRBV5-4 and TRBJ2-1; 7 bases map to TRBD2. The CDR3 loop spans 15 amino acids. V gave up 1 base and J gave up 5 bases; unmatched junction bases: 6. Per germline, CDR1 SGHNT and CDR2 YYREEE (reference sequence). The CDR3 sequence: CASSLTSGEHNEQFF. In nucleotides, the CDR3 is TGTGCCAGCAGCTTGACGAGCGGGGAACACAATGAGCAGTTCTTC.

The chain couples TRBV13 to TRBJ1-1, with D maybe TRBD1 (6 bases). V lost 5 bases, J lost 4 bases, and 20 bases lay in between. The CDR3 length is 16 residues. Germline-derived CDR1 and CDR2 are PRHDT and FYEKMQ (reference sequence). CDR3: CASSPEGGGRFTEAFF. The CDR3 DNA is TGTGCCAGCAGCCCCGAGGGAGGGGGAAGGTTCACTGAAGCTTTCTTT.

The CDR3 nucleotides read TGCGCCAGCACACCAGAATGGACAGGGGTGGGCGAGCAGTACTTC. Its translation: CASTPEWTGVGEQYF. The genes are TRBV5-1 and TRBJ2-7; TRBD1 matches at 9 bases. The V and J ends lost 6 bases and 6 bases, in that order; junction bases with no gene match: 13. The germline V gene encodes CDR1 SGHRS and CDR2 YFSETQ. The CDR3 contains 15 residues.

The chain links TRBV7-9 to TRBJ2-4, with 8 bases matching TRBD1. The CDR3 length is 19 residues. Trimming at V came to 0 bases and at J to 0 bases, leaving 10 bases not matched to a gene. The V gene's germline CDR1 is SEHNR and CDR2 FQNEAQ (reference sequence). CDR3 DNA: TGTGCCAGCAGCTTAGCGACAGGGGTTGGGATCCTAGCCAAAAACATTCAGTACTTC. Its protein product is CASSLATGVGILAKNIQYF.

V usage is TRBV7-2 and J usage is TRBJ2-1, with a weak D call TRBD2 (6 bases). Germline V gives CDR1 SGHTA, CDR2 FQGNSA. This CDR3 is 15 amino acids long. V lost 5 bases to trimming and J lost 0 bases, with 11 bases between them. The CDR3 DNA sequence: TGTGCCAGCAGCCGCGGGACGAGCTCCTACAATGAGCAGTTCTTC. Protein: CASSRGTSSYNEQFF.

The CDR3 here is CASSLGAWTGGNSPLHF. The CDR3 DNA sequence: TGCGCCAGCAGCTTGGGAGCCTGGACAGGGGGTAATTCACCCCTCCACTTT. The chain combines TRBV5-1 with TRBJ1-6; TRBD1 matches 10 bases. J lost 6 bases, V lost 0 bases, and 6 bases had no gene match. This CDR3 is built from 17 residues. Per germline, CDR1 SGHRS and CDR2 YFSETQ.

This clone showed up just once. A read error may account for a junction end that differs from germline. The rearrangement uses TRBV7-9 and TRBJ1-2; D not resolved. Germline loops: CDR1 SEHNR, CDR2 FQNEAQ (reference sequence). The CDR3 covers 14 residues. Here the CDR3 DNA reads TGTTCCAGCACTCGCGGCGGGTCGATCTATGGCTACACCTTC. Its translation: CSSTRGGSIYGYTF.

The chain joins TRBV10-1 to TRBJ1-5; TRBD1 matches at 8 bases. This CDR3 has 15 residues. CDR1 is WNHNN, CDR2 SYGVQD, per germline (reference sequence). Trimming at V came to 10 bases and at J to 4 bases, leaving 12 bases not matched to a gene. The CDR3: CATGQGVVKNQPQHF. DNA for the CDR3: TGCGCCACCGGACAGGGTGTAGTCAAGAATCAGCCCCAGCATTTT.

This rearrangement joins TRBV13 to TRBJ1-1; D remains ambiguous. The CDR3 totals 15 residues. Trimming shortened V by 2 bases and J by 2 bases, and 12 bases separated the two germline ends. In germline, CDR1 is PRHDT, CDR2 FYEKMQ (reference sequence). The CDR3 is CASSLYPLLNTEAFF. The CDR3 coding sequence is TGTGCCAGCAGCTTATACCCACTCCTAAACACTGAAGCTTTCTTT.

V and J are TRBV30 and TRBJ2-3; D is perhaps TRBD2 (6 bases). There are 11 residues in the CDR3. Germline CDR1 and CDR2: GTSNPN and SVGIG (reference sequence). With 5 bases removed from V and 3 bases from J, the gap between germline ends came to 6 bases. DNA of the CDR3: TGTGCCTGGGGGGGGACAGATACGCAGTATTTT. This codes for CAWGGTDTQYF.

This sequence joins TRBV9 and TRBJ1-4, with 7 bases identical to TRBD1. This CDR3 spans 18 amino acids. Germline V CDR1 and CDR2: SGDLS, YYNGEE. J lost 5 bases, V lost 0 bases, and 13 bases had no gene match. This CDR3 is CASSVGPGQAGRNEKLFF. The CDR3 coding sequence is TGTGCCAGCAGCGTAGGTCCCGGACAGGCCGGCCGGAATGAAAAACTGTTTTTT.

This clone was recorded once. This chain uses TRBV19 with TRBJ2-1; 10 nucleotides agree with TRBD2. The CDR3 sequence is 15 residues long. Trimming cost V 8 bases and J 12 bases; bases outside gene matches: 16. Germline V gene data show CDR1 as LNHDA and CDR2 as SQIVND (reference sequence). CDR3 sequence (DNA): TGTGCCAGTTCGGCAGGGCTCAGCGGGAGGGGTCGGCAGTTCTTC. Translation gives CASSAGLSGRGRQFF.

The J gene is TRBJ2-1, the V gene TRBV5-1; no reliable D call. Per the germline V gene, CDR1 is SGHRS and CDR2 is YFSETQ. Trimming cost V 0 bases and J 7 bases, with 11 bases left between them. The CDR3 has 14 residues. The CDR3: CASSLGTGSNEQFF. The CDR3 nucleotides read TGCGCCAGCAGCTTGGGAACTGGTTCTAATGAGCAGTTCTTC.

The chain combines TRBV6-1 with TRBJ1-3; 8 positions match TRBD1. V lost 3 bases, J lost 2 bases, and 9 bases stayed unmatched. This CDR3 contains 17 residues. Germline V gene data show CDR1 as MNHNS and CDR2 as SASEGT. The CDR3 reads CASSDIGQGVTGNTIYF. The CDR3 nucleotides read TGTGCCAGCAGTGACATAGGACAGGGAGTGACTGGAAACACCATATATTTT.

This sequence joins TRBV21-1 and TRBJ2-2; the listed D gene, TRBD1, was not tested against the DNA. TRBV21-1 is shown as a pseudogene. The CDR3 length is 15 residues. This chain's CDR3 is CASTTGHTNTGELFF. CDR3 in DNA: TGTGCCAGCACTACGGGACACACGAACACCGGGGAGCTGTTTTTT.

The chain recombines TRBV18 with TRBJ2-7; D is perhaps TRBD2 (5 bases). The CDR3 is made up of 15 amino acids. CDR1 and CDR2 (germline): KGHSH, LQKENI. The germline V and J ends were trimmed by 2 bases and 2 bases, with 13 bases remaining between them. The CDR3 protein is CASSPREGRTYEQYF. CDR3 nucleotide sequence: TGTGCCAGCTCACCAAGAGAGGGCAGAACCTACGAGCAGTACTTC.

This chain connects TRBV4-2 to TRBJ2-1; D may be TRBD1 (5 bases). This CDR3 is 17 amino acids long. CDR1 is LGHNA and CDR2 is YNFKEQ in the germline V gene. Trimming removed 0 bases at V and 4 bases at J, with 16 bases between. CDR3 coding DNA: TGTGCCAGCAGCCAAGATGTCAGGCTAGGGGTTTACAATGAGCAGTTCTTC. Amino acids: CASSQDVRLGVYNEQFF.

A single count supports this clone. The V call is TRBV30, the J call TRBJ2-1, with TRBD2 identical over 9 bases. Trimming took 3 bases from V and 4 from J; bases not matched to a gene: 7. This CDR3 has 15 amino acids. Per the germline V gene, CDR1 is GTSNPN and CDR2 is SVGIG (reference sequence). CDR3 sequence reads: CAWRRGGMSYNEQFF. The CDR3 DNA is TGTGCCTGGAGGCGGGGGGGTATGAGTTACAATGAGCAGTTCTTC.

The chain has TRBV6-4 and TRBJ1-5; unclear D gene. V dropped 2 bases and J dropped 3 bases, with 5 bases sitting between them. CDR1 and CDR2 from the germline V gene are MRHNA and SNTAGT. The CDR3 sequence is 13 residues long. The CDR3 DNA sequence: TGTGCCAGCAGTGACGAGGCCAATCAGCCCCAGCATTTT. It is translated as CASSDEANQPQHF.

V is TRBV7-4 and J is TRBJ1-2; TRBD1 is a possible D gene (6 bases). This CDR3 is 14 amino acids long. Germline V CDR1 and CDR2: SGHVT, SQSDAQ. Trimming removed 3 bases at V and 6 bases at J, with 14 bases between. CDR3 in amino acids: CASSFLRGNNGYTF. The CDR3 region has the DNA TGTGCCAGCAGCTTTCTCAGGGGAAATAATGGCTACACCTTC.

This rearrangement joins TRBV5-4 to TRBJ2-1; 7 bases fit TRBD1. J gave up 3 bases and V 4 bases, and 4 bases lay outside the gene matches. Germline V gene lookup returns CDR1 SGHNT and CDR2 YYREEE (reference sequence). The CDR3 is made up of 14 amino acids. CDR3 sequence: CASSRRDSYNEQFF. The CDR3, as DNA: TGTGCCAGCAGCCGACGGGACAGCTACAATGAGCAGTTCTTC.